The sample holds many counts of the clone carrying this T cell receptor (beta chain). Its target is not known. This CDR3 comprises 15 residues. J gave up 3 bases and V 2 bases, and 7 bases lay outside the gene matches. The V gene's germline CDR1 is SGHTA and CDR2 FQGNSA. TCRdb re-analysed the 5' RACE reads in MiXCR, keeping a single row per CDR3 protein. The sample contains roughly 63,000 distinct CDR3 sequences, around 7.4% of which appear only once. The data stem from a study of T cells after yellow fever vaccination. Study-wide results and limits: Highly abundant clonotypes carried over from the bulk population could end up in FACS-sorted repertoires as contaminants.

The V call is TRBV7-2, the J call TRBJ2-7, with 7 bases aligning to TRBD1. The clonotype originates from a man aged 25 to 40 who received the YFV17D yellow fever vaccine. Specimen: CD8+ T cells sorted from PBMCs, collected 15 days after the yellow fever booster vaccination. The CDR3 sequence is CASSLSGTAHYEQYF. The CDR3 coding sequence is TGTGCCAGCAGCTTATCAGGGACAGCACACTACGAGCAGTACTTC.